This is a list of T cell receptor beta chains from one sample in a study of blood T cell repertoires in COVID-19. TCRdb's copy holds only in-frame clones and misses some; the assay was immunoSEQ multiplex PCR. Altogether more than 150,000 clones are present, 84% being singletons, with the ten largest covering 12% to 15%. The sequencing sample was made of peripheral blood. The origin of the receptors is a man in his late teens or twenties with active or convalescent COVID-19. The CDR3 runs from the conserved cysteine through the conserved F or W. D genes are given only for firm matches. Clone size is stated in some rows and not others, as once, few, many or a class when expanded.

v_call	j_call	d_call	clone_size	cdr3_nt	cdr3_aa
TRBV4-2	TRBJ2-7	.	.	TGTGCCAGCAGCCAAGATCTATTTTACGAGCAGTACTTC	CASSQDLFYEQYF
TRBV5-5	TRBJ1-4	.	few	TGTGCCAGCAGCTTAACGACGGGGATTAATGAAAAACTGTTTTTT	CASSLTTGINEKLFF
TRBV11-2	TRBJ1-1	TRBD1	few	TGTGCCAGCAGCCCAGGGGACAGGGCGAACACTGAAGCTTTCTTT	CASSPGDRANTEAFF
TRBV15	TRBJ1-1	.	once	TGTGCCACCAGGCAAGGGAGATGGACTGAAGCTTTCTTT	CATRQGRWTEAFF
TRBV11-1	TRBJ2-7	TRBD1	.	TGTGCCAGCAGCGCGGCCGGGACAGCCTCCTACGAGCAGTACTTC	CASSAAGTASYEQYF
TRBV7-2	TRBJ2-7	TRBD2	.	TGTGCCAGCAGCTTACTAGCGGGAGGTTACGAGCAGTACTTC	CASSLLAGGYEQYF
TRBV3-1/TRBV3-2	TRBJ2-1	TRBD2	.	TGTGCCAGCAGCCAAGATCTGTCTAGCGGGGGTAGAGTCGAGCAGTTCTTC	CASSQDLSSGGRVEQFF
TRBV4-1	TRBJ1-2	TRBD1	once	TGCGCCAGCAGCCTGGGGGACAGGGCCTATGGCTACACCTTC	CASSLGDRAYGYTF
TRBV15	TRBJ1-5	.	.	TGTGCCACCAGCAGAGATGATGGGGGCGGCAATCAGCCCCAGCATTTT	CATSRDDGGGNQPQHF
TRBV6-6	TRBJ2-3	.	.	TGTGCCAGCAGTCCCGAGCCGAATACGCAGTATTTT	CASSPEPNTQYF
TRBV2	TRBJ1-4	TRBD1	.	TGTGCCAGCAGCGTTGACAGGGCCCTTGAAAAACTGTTTTTT	CASSVDRALEKLFF
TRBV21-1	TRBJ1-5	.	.	TGTGCCAGCAGCAAAGGGACAGGGGGCACGGAGGATGGCAATCAGCCCCAGCATTTT	CASSKGTGGTEDGNQPQHF
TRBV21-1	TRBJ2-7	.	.	TGTGCCAGCGGGACAGGGGCTAGCTACGAGCAGTACTTC	CASGTGASYEQYF
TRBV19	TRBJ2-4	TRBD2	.	TGTGCCAGTAGTATAGGGACTAGCAATGTCAAAAACATTCAGTACTTC	CASSIGTSNVKNIQYF
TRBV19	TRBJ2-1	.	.	TGTGCCAGTAGTTTCCAGCGCCGCCCCTACAATGAGCAGTTCTTC	CASSFQRRPYNEQFF
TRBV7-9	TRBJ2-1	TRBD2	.	TGTGCCAGCAGCTTAGCTATTGGACTAGCAGCTGAGCAGTTCTTC	CASSLAIGLAAEQFF
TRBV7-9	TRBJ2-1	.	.	TGTGCCAGCAGCCCCTTACCTAGCTCCTACAATGAGCAGTTCTTC	CASSPLPSSYNEQFF
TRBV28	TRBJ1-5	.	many	TGTGCCAGCAGTTTAATCGGGGGGATGGTAGGCCTGGGTCAGCCCCAGCATTTT	CASSLIGGMVGLGQPQHF
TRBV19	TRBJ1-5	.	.	TGTGCCAGTAGTATAAACAGGGAGAGCAATCAGCCCCAGCATTTT	CASSINRESNQPQHF
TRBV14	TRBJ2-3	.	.	TGTGCCAGCAGCCAAGAAGGGGTTCTCCAGCAGTATTTT	CASSQEGVLQQYF
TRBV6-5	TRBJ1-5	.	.	TGTGCCAGCAGCTCCGAGGGCTTTAGCAATCAGCCCCAGCATTTT	CASSSEGFSNQPQHF
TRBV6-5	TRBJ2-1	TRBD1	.	TGTGCCAGCAGACCGACAGGGGGCCACTACAATGAGCAGTTCTTC	CASRPTGGHYNEQFF
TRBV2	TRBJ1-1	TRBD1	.	TGTGCCAGCAGAAATACAGGGGGCACCGGGAACACTGAAGCTTTCTTT	CASRNTGGTGNTEAFF
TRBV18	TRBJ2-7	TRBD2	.	TGTGCCAGCTCACCGAGCGGGAACTCCTACGAGCAGTACTTC	CASSPSGNSYEQYF
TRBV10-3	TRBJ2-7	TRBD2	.	TGTGCCATCAGTGTTAGCGGGAGGGTGCAACTTGAGCAGTACTTC	CAISVSGRVQLEQYF